This record concerns one T cell receptor (beta chain) sequence. No antigen is known for it. Germline assignment: CDR1 SGHTA and CDR2 FQGTGA. V was pared by 1 base and J by 7 bases, with 16 bases between. This CDR3 contains 16 residues. Sequenced by immunoSEQ multiplex PCR; TCRdb stores in-frame clones only, minus some. Here the sample spans roughly 180,000 clones, 91% being singletons. The data derive from a study of T cell responses to AZD1222 COVID-19 vaccine. Overall study results and limits: Donors skewed white British and female; clonal diversity was possibly underestimated.

The sequenced sample was peripheral blood, obtained 28 days after the second AZD1222 dose. J is TRBJ2-2 and V is TRBV7-3; TRBD2 might be the D (6 bases). The TCR originated in an adult who received the AZD1222 COVID-19 vaccine. The CDR3 DNA sequence: TGTGCCAGCAGCTTAAATGCGGGAAAGGGCGGCGGGGAGCTGTTTTTT. Translating gives CASSLNAGKGGGELFF.